The 18 T cell receptor beta chains listed next were all sequenced from one sample in a study of molecular identifiers for immune sequencing clone quantification. Via MiXCR, TCRdb re-called the PCR reads, giving one row per CDR3 protein. The sample has hundreds of thousands of distinct CDR3 sequences; 24% are singletons. The sequencing sample was made of naive CD8+ T cells from blood, with Jurkat cell RNA spiked in. Subset denoted: FACS-sorted CD8+CD4-CCR7+CD45RA+ naive T cells. The source of these receptors is a human donor in good health. Some libraries in this study had Jurkat cell RNA spiked in.

This clonotype has at least ten counts. The CDR3 coding sequence is TGCGCCAGCAGCCAAGTTGGGGCAGATACGCAGTATTTT. Translation: CASSQVGADTQYF. This chain links TRBV4-3 with TRBJ2-3, with D unclear. Germline CDR1 is LGHNA and CDR2 is YSLEER. The V end lost 1 base, the J end lost 4 bases, and 6 bases lay between the germline ends. The CDR3 length is 13 residues.

This chain's CDR3 is CASSVSVGRAWYEQYF. The DNA for the CDR3 is TGTGCCAGCAGCGTATCAGTCGGCAGGGCCTGGTACGAGCAGTACTTC. This chain links TRBV7-2 with TRBJ2-7; a possible D gene is TRBD1 (5 bases). Germline CDR1 reads SGHTA; CDR2 reads FQGNSA. V was clipped by 5 bases and J by 4 bases, with 21 bases between them. The CDR3 extends over 16 amino acids.

This clonotype came up many times. The J gene is TRBJ2-7, the V gene TRBV4-3, with D tentatively TRBD2 (5 bases). This CDR3 region has 12 residues. Germline CDR1 reads LGHNA; CDR2 reads YSLEER. Trimming removed 4 bases at V and 7 bases at J, with 11 bases between. CDR3 amino acids: CASSLHRGEQYF. The CDR3 bases are TGCGCCAGCAGCCTCCATCGAGGGGAGCAGTACTTC.

The chain links TRBV6-6 to TRBJ2-5, with unresolved D. Trimming cost V 5 bases and J 5 bases, with 9 bases left between them. Per germline, CDR1 MNHNY and CDR2 SVGAGI (reference sequence). The CDR3 consists of 12 residues. The DNA for the CDR3 is TGTGCCAGCAGTCCGACGTGGGAGACCCAGTACTTC. Translating it yields CASSPTWETQYF.

This clonotype was seen repeatedly, ten times or more. The chain is built from TRBV5-1 and TRBJ1-1, with TRBD1 matching over 8 bases. V was pared by 2 bases and J by 0 bases, with 3 bases of the junction left unmatched. Germline assignment: CDR1 SGHRS and CDR2 YFSETQ. This CDR3 contains 15 residues. This CDR3 is CASSLDRGVNTEAFF. The CDR3 DNA reads TGCGCCAGCAGCTTAGACAGGGGAGTGAACACTGAAGCTTTCTTT.

This clonotype was observed many times. The chain combines TRBV30 with TRBJ2-6, with D hard to call. V lost 2 bases and J lost 0, with 5 bases in between. Germline loops: CDR1 GTSNPN, CDR2 SVGIG (reference sequence). The CDR3 contains 14 residues. Written as DNA, the CDR3 is TGTGCCTGGAGTTTAGGCTCTGGGGCCAACGTCCTGACTTTC. Translated, it gives CAWSLGSGANVLTF.

This clonotype was observed many times. The chain carries TRBV7-9 and TRBJ1-1; 8 bases are a match to TRBD1. The CDR3 sequence is 13 residues long. Per germline, CDR1 SEHNR and CDR2 FQNEAQ (reference sequence). V was pared by 8 bases and J by 3 bases, with 5 bases of the junction left unmatched. CDR3 loop: CASSDRGYTEAFF. DNA of the CDR3: TGTGCCAGCTCCGACAGGGGCTACACTGAAGCTTTCTTT.

In this sample, this clonotype turned up a few times. The chain has TRBV6-2 or TRBV6-3 and TRBJ2-3, with D maybe TRBD2 (5 bases). V gave up 5 bases and J gave up 2 bases, with 20 bases separating them. The CDR3 has 17 residues. Germline CDR1 MNHEY, CDR2 SVGEGT. Here the CDR3 DNA reads TGTGCCAGCAGTCGAGGTGGAGCCGGGATTCTCACAGATACGCAGTATTTT. It encodes CASSRGGAGILTDTQYF.

This clonotype was observed at least ten times. This chain connects TRBV7-9 to TRBJ2-2; 9 positions match TRBD1. J gave up 3 bases and V 5 bases, and 13 bases lay outside the gene matches. The CDR3 consists of 18 residues. CDR1 is SEHNR and CDR2 is FQNEAQ in the germline V gene (reference sequence). The CDR3 is CASSLTRPGQGDTGELFF. CDR3 bases: TGTGCCAGCAGCCTAACCCGACCGGGACAGGGAGACACCGGGGAGCTGTTTTTT.

The genes are TRBV29-1 and TRBJ2-7; 8 positions match TRBD1. Germline-derived CDR1 and CDR2 are SQVTM and ANQGSEA. The CDR3 has 12 residues. V trimming: 3 bases; J trimming: 6 bases; junction bases outside the gene matches: 4. The CDR3 DNA follows: TGCAGCGTTGACCCAGGGGGCGGCGAGCAGTACTTC. Protein product: CSVDPGGGEQYF.

The V and J genes are TRBV11-2 and TRBJ2-1; TRBD1 or TRBD2 may be the D gene (5 bases each). The germline gives CDR1 SGHAT, CDR2 FQNNGV. Trimming took 1 base from V and 0 from J, leaving 10 bases between them. This CDR3 is 16 amino acids long. This CDR3 is CASSLVVGTSYNEQFF. Here the CDR3 DNA reads TGTGCCAGCAGCTTAGTGGTGGGGACCTCCTACAATGAGCAGTTCTTC.

This clonotype was recorded many times. The V gene is TRBV7-2, the J gene TRBJ2-1, with 7 bases identical to TRBD1. Germline V gene lookup returns CDR1 SGHTA and CDR2 FQGNSA. The CDR3 runs 16 residues. V shed 4 bases and J 6 bases; nucleotides not matched to a gene: 12. The CDR3 coding sequence is TGTGCCAGCAGCTCTGGGACAGCAGTCTTCTCCAATGAGCAGTTCTTC. This codes for CASSSGTAVFSNEQFF.

To note about this clonotype: This could be a read error, since a much larger clone is one nucleotide away. J is TRBJ2-1 and V is TRBV7-9; the match to TRBD2 covers 9 bases. Germline V gene lookup returns CDR1 SEHNR and CDR2 FQNEAQ (reference sequence). The length of the CDR3 is 13 residues. CDR3 nucleotides: TGTGCCAGCAGCAGCAGACGACTAGCGGTTGAGTCCTTC. It is translated as CASSSRRLAVESF.

This clonotype has ten or more counts. The gene calls are TRBV6-6 and TRBJ1-5, with 7 positions matching TRBD1. The V segment lost 3 bases and the J segment 0 bases; nucleotides outside the gene matches: 5. Germline CDR1 is MNHNY and CDR2 is SVGAGI (reference sequence). This CDR3 spans 16 amino acids. The CDR3 region is CASSYGRQGSNQPQHF. The CDR3 region has the DNA TGTGCCAGCAGTTATGGTCGACAGGGTAGCAATCAGCCCCAGCATTTT.

A note on this clonotype: A much bigger clone sits one base away, suggesting this may be a read error. V is TRBV30 and J is TRBJ2-3; no definite D call. V was clipped by 4 bases and J by 6 bases, with 14 bases between them. Germline assignment: CDR1 GTSNPN and CDR2 SVGIG (reference sequence). There are 13 residues in the CDR3. The CDR3 protein is CAWNDSHGDTQYF. The CDR3 bases are TGTGCCTGGAATGATAGTCATGGGGATACGCAGTATTTT.

This clonotype was observed at least ten times. The chain uses TRBV2 and TRBJ1-1; D remains unclear. Per the germline V gene, CDR1 is SNHLY and CDR2 is FYNNEI. The CDR3 has 15 residues. V was clipped by 1 base and J by 0 bases, with 9 bases between them. The CDR3 DNA reads TGTGCCAGCAGTGAAGGGATCGGTATGAACACTGAAGCTTTCTTT. The encoded protein is CASSEGIGMNTEAFF.

This clonotype appeared a single time. A junction end diverges from the germline sequence, so it may reflect a read error. This chain uses TRBV2 with TRBJ1-4; D not certain. Germline V CDR1 and CDR2: SNHLY, FYNNEI. The length of the CDR3 is 13 residues. The CDR3, as DNA: TGTGCCAGCAGTGAAGAGTCGGCAGAAAAACTGTGTTTT. Protein: CASSEESAEKLCF.

The CDR3 here is CSVEAGLAGTYEQYF. CDR3 DNA sequence: TGCAGCGTTGAAGCCGGACTAGCGGGAACCTACGAGCAGTACTTC. This chain connects TRBV29-1 to TRBJ2-7; 12 nucleotides agree with TRBD2. Trimming at V came to 1 base and at J to 2 bases, leaving 3 bases not matched to a gene. The V gene's germline CDR1 is SQVTM and CDR2 ANQGSEA. The CDR3 covers 15 residues.